This TCR beta chain was documented in a study of a mutant IDH1 vaccine in newly diagnosed glioma. Study conclusions and caveats: Pseudoprogression appears to have had no connection to changes in top peripheral T cell clonotypes.

Here immunoSEQ multiplex PCR was the method, and the copy in TCRdb shows in-frame clones only, minus some. The sample carries just under 95,000 clones, around 77% recorded once. Details on this clone: Its antigen is not identified.

CDR3 size: 18 residues. Germline assignment: CDR1 SGDLS and CDR2 YYNGEE. The V and J ends lost 4 bases and 4 bases, in that order; junction bases with no gene match: 18. Time point meaning: baseline, week 1 (first vaccination visit). The treatment is: pre-vaccination baseline after standard-of-care therapy. This sample comprised PBMCs, obtained from a glioma patient treated with radiotherapy, temozolomide or both. The receptor's source is a man aged 40-49 years with glioma. The rearrangement joins TRBV9 to TRBJ2-3; TRBD2 matches at 7 bases. CDR3 loop: CASSPLVGGGTKADTQYF. In DNA, the CDR3 is TGTGCCAGCAGCCCTCTGGTGGGCGGGGGAACAAAAGCAGATACGCAGTATTTT.